The 16 T cell receptor beta chains below were found in one sample sequenced in a study of blood T cell repertoires in COVID-19. TCRdb's table, derived via immunoSEQ multiplex PCR, lists solely in-frame clones and lacks some. Among roughly 100,000 clones listed, about 85% were seen once. The specimen sequenced was peripheral blood. All receptors come from a man aged 45-65 years with active COVID-19.

In this sample, this clone turned up a few times. The rearrangement links TRBV10-3 to TRBJ1-1; D is unclear. CDR1 is ENHRY and CDR2 is SYGVKD in the germline V gene. This CDR3 region has 11 residues. Deletions cut 10 bases from V and 1 base from J, with 7 bases between. The CDR3 loop reads CATVGNTEAFF. For the CDR3, the DNA is TGTGCCACCGTCGGGAACACTGAAGCTTTCTTT.

This chain uses TRBV13 with TRBJ1-6; TRBD1 agrees at 7 bases. Germline-derived CDR1 and CDR2 are PRHDT and FYEKMQ (reference sequence). The CDR3 has 13 residues. V shed 5 bases and J 14 bases; nucleotides not matched to a gene: 9. CDR3: CASSKAGGLALHF. DNA of the CDR3: TGTGCCAGCAGCAAAGCAGGGGGTCTGGCCCTCCACTTT.

This clone has only a few counts. CDR3 sequence: CAWRGGTGGFNEQYF. The CDR3 coding sequence is TGTGCCTGGAGGGGCGGGACAGGGGGTTTCAACGAGCAGTACTTC. This chain joins TRBV30 and TRBJ2-7, with 11 positions matching TRBD1. The CDR3 consists of 15 residues. Trimming at V came to 3 bases and at J to 5 bases, leaving 9 bases not matched to a gene. CDR1 and CDR2 from the germline V gene are GTSNPN and SVGIG (reference sequence). Based on the CDR3 plus reference TRBV30 and TRBJ2-7, the full variable domain is SQTIHQWPATLVQPVGSPLSLECTVEGTSNPNLYWYRQAAGRGLQLLFYSVGIGQISSEVPQNLSASRPQDRQFILSSKKLLLSDSGFYLCAWRGGTGGFNEQYFGPGTRLTVT.

The chain has TRBV7-2 and TRBJ2-2; 10 nucleotides agree with TRBD2. This CDR3 region has 18 residues. V shed 8 bases, J shed 0 bases, and the junction held 12 bases outside the gene matches. The germline V gene has CDR1 SGHTA and CDR2 FQGNSA. The CDR3 spells CASSFSRAGGPNTGELFF. The DNA for the CDR3 is TGTGCCAGCTCCTTCTCAAGAGCGGGGGGGCCGAACACCGGGGAGCTGTTTTTT.

The chain is built from TRBV5-8 and TRBJ1-2; D might be TRBD1 (5 bases). The CDR3 is 13 amino acids. Germline assignment: CDR1 SGHTS and CDR2 YDEGEE. Trimming cost V 6 bases and J 0 bases, with 9 bases left between them. DNA of the CDR3: TGTGCCAGCACTGGGGGGGCTAACTATGGCTACACCTTC. Amino acid sequence: CASTGGANYGYTF.

The chain is built from TRBV29-1 and TRBJ2-3; TRBD1 aligns across 8 bases. J was trimmed by 6 bases and V by 7 bases; bases with no gene match: 6. The length of the CDR3 is 12 residues. Germline values: CDR1 SQVTM, CDR2 ANQGSEA. CDR3 sequence: CSAKTGVDTQYF. In DNA, the CDR3 is TGCAGCGCCAAGACAGGGGTCGATACGCAGTATTTT.

The V call is TRBV19, the J call TRBJ1-5; 7 bases map to TRBD1. The V gene's germline CDR1 is LNHDA and CDR2 SQIVND (reference sequence). Trimming removed 5 bases from V and 6 bases from J; junction bases left unmatched: 4. This CDR3 has 13 amino acids. The CDR3, as DNA: TGTGCCAGTAGTGACAGGGAAACTCAGCCCCAGCATTTT. Its translation is CASSDRETQPQHF.

The chain carries TRBV7-2 and TRBJ1-5; tentatively, D is TRBD1 (5 bases). Trimming left V 2 bases short and J 6 bases short, with 14 bases between. Germline V gene lookup returns CDR1 SGHTA and CDR2 FQGNSA. The CDR3 loop spans 15 amino acids. CDR3 in DNA: TGTGCCAGCAGCTTACAGGTCACGGGGGGTCAGCCCCAGCATTTT. Protein: CASSLQVTGGQPQHF.

The gene calls are TRBV2 and TRBJ2-2; the match to TRBD1 covers 7 bases. The trim removed 10 bases at V and 0 bases at J, leaving 8 bases unmatched. The length of the CDR3 is 15 residues. Germline CDR1 is SNHLY and CDR2 is FYNNEI. CDR3 amino acids: CATRQGASNTGELFF. DNA of the CDR3: TGTGCCACCCGACAGGGCGCATCGAACACCGGGGAGCTGTTTTTT.

The chain uses TRBV7-9 and TRBJ1-2, with 9 bases aligning to TRBD1. J gave up 8 bases and V 7 bases, and 11 bases lay outside the gene matches. Germline assignment: CDR1 SEHNR and CDR2 FQNEAQ (reference sequence). This CDR3 has 14 residues. The CDR3 loop reads CASISTGGAYGYTF. The CDR3 region has the DNA TGTGCCAGCATCAGTACAGGGGGCGCTTACGGCTACACCTTC.

The chain recombines TRBV11-2 with TRBJ1-6, with D uncertain. The ends were cut back, 4 bases at V and 9 bases at J, with 22 bases in the middle. Looked up from germline, CDR1 is SGHAT and CDR2 is FQNNGV. There are 17 residues in the CDR3. CDR3 in DNA: TGTGCCAGCAGCTGGCCCCCCGGCTCCATGGGAGGTTCACCCCTCCACTTT. Protein sequence: CASSWPPGSMGGSPLHF.

The V and J genes are TRBV5-6 and TRBJ1-3, with a possible D match to TRBD1 (5 bases). The V and J ends lost 5 bases and 0 bases respectively, with 21 bases between them. The germline CDR1 and CDR2 sequences are SGHDT and YYEEEE. The CDR3 is 18 residues long. The CDR3 DNA reads as TGTGCCAGCAGGGAAACAGGCGCCGCCACGCACTCTGGAAACACCATATATTTT. This translates into CASRETGAATHSGNTIYF.

This clone was counted a single time. The V and J genes are TRBV9 and TRBJ1-1, with D unclear. This CDR3 region has 15 residues. The germline V and J ends were trimmed by 0 bases and 1 base, with 10 bases remaining between them. From germline, CDR1 is SGDLS and CDR2 YYNGEE. CDR3 loop: CASSVVEGGNTEAFF. For the CDR3, the DNA is TGTGCCAGCAGCGTAGTAGAGGGAGGGAACACTGAAGCTTTCTTT.

The CDR3 coding sequence is TGTGCCAGCTCACCGGGCGGGGGGGGCACTGAAGCTTTCTTT. Its translation: CASSPGGGGTEAFF. The chain uses TRBV18 and TRBJ1-1, with a tentative D call TRBD1 (5 bases). Germline values: CDR1 KGHSH, CDR2 LQKENI. The CDR3 runs to 14 residues. Deletions cut 3 bases from V and 4 bases from J, with 12 bases between.

CDR3 residues: CASSPGVLGTDTQYF. The CDR3 nucleotides are TGTGCCAGCAGCCCGGGGGTGCTAGGCACAGATACGCAGTATTTT. The chain has TRBV7-3 and TRBJ2-3; weak D call: TRBD2 (6 bases). This CDR3 spans 15 amino acids. Germline values: CDR1 SGHTA, CDR2 FQGTGA. The ends were cut back, 5 bases at V and 1 base at J, with 13 bases in the middle.

The rearrangement links TRBV25-1 to TRBJ2-7; D perhaps matches TRBD1 (6 bases). The CDR3 totals 14 residues. Trimming pared 3 bases from V and 6 bases from J, leaving 15 bases between. Germline V lookup: CDR1 MGHDK, CDR2 SYGVNS. CDR3 sequence reads: CASSDNRVWLEQYF. The CDR3 DNA sequence: TGTGCCAGCAGTGACAACAGGGTATGGCTCGAGCAGTACTTC.